This record concerns one T cell receptor (beta chain) sequence. Its antigen remains unidentified. The repertoire was sequenced with immunoSEQ multiplex PCR; TCRdb's copy has only in-frame clones and lacks some. The data show tens of thousands of clones, about three quarters seen once. This record belongs to a study of T cell responses to AZD1222 COVID-19 vaccine. The wider study: Pooling of second doses given at about 4 or about 12 weeks was done. Whole-study findings and limits: Donors skewed white British and female; clonal diversity was possibly underestimated. Spike-specific TCR breadth and depth both grew after two AZD1222 doses. CD4 TCRs associated with vaccination spanned spike, dominating at 160-218 and 743-854.

From germline, CDR1 is SGHRS and CDR2 YFSETQ. V was trimmed by 7 bases and J by 8 bases, leaving 19 bases between them. There are 14 residues in the CDR3. Sequences were derived from peripheral blood, sampled on day 0 of AZD1222 vaccination. The chain carries TRBV5-1 and TRBJ2-4, with D tentatively TRBD1 (6 bases). This TCR was sampled from an adult in good health. CDR3 DNA sequence: TGCGCCAGCTCTACCACAGACTCAGGGGACATTCAGTACTTC. The encoded protein is CASSTTDSGDIQYF.